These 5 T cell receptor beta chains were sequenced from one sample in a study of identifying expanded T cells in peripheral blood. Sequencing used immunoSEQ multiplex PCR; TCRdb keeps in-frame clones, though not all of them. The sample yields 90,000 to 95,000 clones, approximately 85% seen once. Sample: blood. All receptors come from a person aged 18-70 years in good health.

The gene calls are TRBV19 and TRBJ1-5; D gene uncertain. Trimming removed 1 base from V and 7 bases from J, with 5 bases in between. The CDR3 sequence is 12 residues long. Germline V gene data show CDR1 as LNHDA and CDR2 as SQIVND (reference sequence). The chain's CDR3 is CASSIVGQPQHF. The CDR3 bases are TGTGCCAGTAGTATAGTGGGGCAGCCCCAGCATTTT.

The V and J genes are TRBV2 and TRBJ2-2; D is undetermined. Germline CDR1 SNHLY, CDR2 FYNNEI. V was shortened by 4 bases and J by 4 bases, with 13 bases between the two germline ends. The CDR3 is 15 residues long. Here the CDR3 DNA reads TGTGCCAGCAGTGTTAGGAGTTTAGGCACCGGGGAGCTGTTTTTT. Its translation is CASSVRSLGTGELFF.

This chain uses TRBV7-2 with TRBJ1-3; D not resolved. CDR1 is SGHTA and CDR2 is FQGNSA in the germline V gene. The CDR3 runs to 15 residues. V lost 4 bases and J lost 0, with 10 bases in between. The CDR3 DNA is TGTGCCAGCAGCTACAGTTCTTACTCTGGAAACACCATATATTTT. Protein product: CASSYSSYSGNTIYF.

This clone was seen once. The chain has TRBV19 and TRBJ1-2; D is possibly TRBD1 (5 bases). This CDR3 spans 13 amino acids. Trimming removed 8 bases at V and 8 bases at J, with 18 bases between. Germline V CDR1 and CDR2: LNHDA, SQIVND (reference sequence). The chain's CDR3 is CASAAQRGEGYTF. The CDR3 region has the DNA TGTGCCAGTGCGGCCCAACGGGGCGAAGGCTACACCTTC.

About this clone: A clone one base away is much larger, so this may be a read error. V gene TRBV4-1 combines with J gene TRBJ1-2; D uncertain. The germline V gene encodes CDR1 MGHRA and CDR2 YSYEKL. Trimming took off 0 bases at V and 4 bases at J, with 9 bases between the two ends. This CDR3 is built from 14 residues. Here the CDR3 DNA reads TGCGCCAGCAGCCAAGATAATGGAGGCTATGGCTACACCTTC. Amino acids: CASSQDNGGYGYTF.